The following is a T cell receptor (beta chain) sequence with its context. The CDR3 has 15 amino acids. In germline, CDR1 is GTSNPN, CDR2 SVGIG (reference sequence). Assay: immunoSEQ multiplex PCR; the TCRdb copy retains only in-frame clones and omits some. The profile shows more than 95,000 clones, approximately 71% of them singletons. These data originate in a study of blood T cell repertoires in COVID-19. Material: peripheral blood. This sequence was found in a woman aged 70-85 years with acute or convalescent COVID-19. The rearrangement joins TRBV30 to TRBJ2-3; 10 bases fit TRBD1. Here the CDR3 DNA reads TGTGTGCTAGGGACAGGGGAAGTGGGCACAGATACGCAGTATTTT. Its protein is CVLGTGEVGTDTQYF.